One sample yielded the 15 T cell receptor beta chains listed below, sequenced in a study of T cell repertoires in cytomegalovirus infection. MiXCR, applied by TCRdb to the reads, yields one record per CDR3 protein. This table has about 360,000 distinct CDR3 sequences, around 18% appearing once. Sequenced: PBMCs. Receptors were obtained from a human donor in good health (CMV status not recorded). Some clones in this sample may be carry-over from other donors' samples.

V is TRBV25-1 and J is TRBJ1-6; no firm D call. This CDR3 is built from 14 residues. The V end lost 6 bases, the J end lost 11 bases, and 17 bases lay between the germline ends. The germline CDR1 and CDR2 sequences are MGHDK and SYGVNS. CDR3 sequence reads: CASSLDSNWAPLHF. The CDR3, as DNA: TGTGCCAGCAGCCTGGATTCGAATTGGGCACCCCTCCACTTT.

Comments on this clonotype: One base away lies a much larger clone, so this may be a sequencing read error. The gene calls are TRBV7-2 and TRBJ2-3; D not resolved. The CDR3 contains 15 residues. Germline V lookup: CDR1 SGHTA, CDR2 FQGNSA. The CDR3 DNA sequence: TGTGCCAGCAGCTTGCAGGAGTCAAGCAAAGATACGCAGTATTTT. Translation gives CASSLQESSKDTQYF.

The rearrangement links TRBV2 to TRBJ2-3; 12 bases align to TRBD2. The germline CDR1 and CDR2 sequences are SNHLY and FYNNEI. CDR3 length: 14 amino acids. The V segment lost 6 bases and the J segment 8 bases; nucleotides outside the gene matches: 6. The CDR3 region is CASRSPGLAGTQYF. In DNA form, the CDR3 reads TGTGCCAGCAGGAGCCCGGGACTAGCGGGTACGCAGTATTTT.

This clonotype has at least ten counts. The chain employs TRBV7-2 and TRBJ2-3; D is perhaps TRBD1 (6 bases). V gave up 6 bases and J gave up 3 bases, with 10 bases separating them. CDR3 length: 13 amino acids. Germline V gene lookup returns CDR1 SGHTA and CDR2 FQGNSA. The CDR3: CASRIQGTDTQYF. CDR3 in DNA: TGTGCCAGCAGAATTCAGGGGACAGATACGCAGTATTTT.

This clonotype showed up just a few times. CDR3 protein: CSVPGQGFEGKLFF. The DNA for the CDR3 is TGCAGCGTCCCCGGGCAGGGGTTCGAGGGAAAACTGTTTTTT. The genes are TRBV29-1 and TRBJ1-4, with D perhaps matching TRBD1 (6 bases). V was pared by 6 bases and J by 10 bases, with 21 bases between. Germline V gene lookup returns CDR1 SQVTM and CDR2 ANQGSEA. CDR3 size: 14 residues.

The CDR3 nucleotides are TGTGCCAGTAGTCCCCGACAGGGGAGGCGGAGTGGCTACACCTTC. Its translation is CASSPRQGRRSGYTF. V gene TRBV19 combines with J gene TRBJ1-2; 8 positions agree with TRBD1. Per germline, CDR1 LNHDA and CDR2 SQIVND (reference sequence). The CDR3 consists of 15 residues. J was trimmed by 7 bases and V by 5 bases; bases with no gene match: 12. The full variable domain, completed using reference TRBV19 and TRBJ1-2, is DGGITQSPKYLFRKEGQNVTLSCEQNLNHDAMYWYRQDPGQGLRLIYYSQIVNDFQKGDIAEGYSVSREKKESFPLTVTSAQKNPTAFYLCASSPRQGRRSGYTFGSGTRLTVV.

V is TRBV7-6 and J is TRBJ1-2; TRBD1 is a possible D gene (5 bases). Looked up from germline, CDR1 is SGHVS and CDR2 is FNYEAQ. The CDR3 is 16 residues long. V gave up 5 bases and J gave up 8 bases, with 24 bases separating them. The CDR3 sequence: CASSPAAGTRLGGYTF. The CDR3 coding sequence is TGTGCCAGCAGCCCGGCCGCCGGGACTCGCCTGGGGGGCTACACCTTC.

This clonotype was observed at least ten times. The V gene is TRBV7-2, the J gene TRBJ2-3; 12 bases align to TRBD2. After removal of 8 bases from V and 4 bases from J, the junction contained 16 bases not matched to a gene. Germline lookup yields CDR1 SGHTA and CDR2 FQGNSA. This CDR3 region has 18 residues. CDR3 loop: CASRGGTSGLGRSDTQYF. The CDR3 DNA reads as TGTGCCAGCCGTGGCGGGACTAGCGGGTTGGGGCGTTCAGATACGCAGTATTTT.

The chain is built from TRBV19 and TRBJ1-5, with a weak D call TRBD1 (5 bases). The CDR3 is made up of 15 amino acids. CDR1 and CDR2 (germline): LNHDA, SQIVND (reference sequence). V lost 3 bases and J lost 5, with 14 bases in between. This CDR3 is CASSIMGELDQPQHF. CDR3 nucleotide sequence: TGTGCCAGTAGTATTATGGGGGAACTTGATCAGCCCCAGCATTTT.

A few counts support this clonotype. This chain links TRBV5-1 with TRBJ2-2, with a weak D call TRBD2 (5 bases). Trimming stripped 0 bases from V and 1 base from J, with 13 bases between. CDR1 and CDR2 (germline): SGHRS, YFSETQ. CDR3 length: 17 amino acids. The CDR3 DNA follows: TGCGCCAGCAGCTTGGAAGGCGCGGGCGTGAACACCGGGGAGCTGTTTTTT. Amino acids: CASSLEGAGVNTGELFF.

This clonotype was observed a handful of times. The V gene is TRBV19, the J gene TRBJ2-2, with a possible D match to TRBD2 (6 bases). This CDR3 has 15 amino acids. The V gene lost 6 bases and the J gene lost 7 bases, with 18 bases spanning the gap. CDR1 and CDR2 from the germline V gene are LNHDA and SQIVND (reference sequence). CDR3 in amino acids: CASRRRGPEDGELFF. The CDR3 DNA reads TGTGCCAGTAGAAGGAGGGGCCCGGAAGACGGGGAGCTGTTTTTT.

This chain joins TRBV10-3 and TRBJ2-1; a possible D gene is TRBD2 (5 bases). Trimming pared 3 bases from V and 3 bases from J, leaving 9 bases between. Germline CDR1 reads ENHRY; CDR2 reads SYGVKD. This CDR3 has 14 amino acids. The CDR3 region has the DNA TGTGCCATCAGTGAAAAACTAGACTACAATGAGCAGTTCTTC. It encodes CAISEKLDYNEQFF.

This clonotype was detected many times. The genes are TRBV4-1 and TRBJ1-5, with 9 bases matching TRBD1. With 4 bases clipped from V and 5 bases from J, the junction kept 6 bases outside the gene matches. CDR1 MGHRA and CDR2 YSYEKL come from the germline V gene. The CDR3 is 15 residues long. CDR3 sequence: CASSRGTGRHQPQHF. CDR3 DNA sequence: TGCGCCAGCAGCCGGGGGACAGGGAGACATCAGCCCCAGCATTTT.

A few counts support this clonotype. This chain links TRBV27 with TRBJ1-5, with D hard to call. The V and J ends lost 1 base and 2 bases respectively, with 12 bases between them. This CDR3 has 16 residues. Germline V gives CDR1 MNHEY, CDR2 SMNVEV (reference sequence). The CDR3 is CASSLFPGMGNQPQHF. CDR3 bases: TGTGCCAGCAGTTTATTCCCCGGGATGGGCAATCAGCCCCAGCATTTT.

The CDR3 reads CAWSVPRQGNEKLFF. The CDR3 nucleotides are TGTGCCTGGAGTGTACCGAGACAGGGGAATGAAAAACTGTTTTTT. The rearrangement uses TRBV30 and TRBJ1-4, with 8 bases aligning to TRBD1. CDR3 length equals 15 residues. V gave up 0 bases and J gave up 5 bases; unmatched junction bases: 5. The V gene's germline CDR1 is GTSNPN and CDR2 SVGIG (reference sequence). Filled out from reference TRBV30 and TRBJ1-4, the complete variable domain reads SQTIHQWPATLVQPVGSPLSLECTVEGTSNPNLYWYRQAAGRGLQLLFYSVGIGQISSEVPQNLSASRPQDRQFILSSKKLLLSDSGFYLCAWSVPRQGNEKLFFGSGTQLSVL.